This T cell receptor beta chain was sequenced for a study of cytotoxic CD8 clonotypes in ibrutinib-treated CLL (dated by TCRdb to the early 2020s). For the study in its entirety: The cohort had about ten relapsed/refractory and around 15 treatment-naive patients; about 17 were IGHV unmutated. Partial responses were observed in about 24 patients and complete responses in 2; after a median follow-up of 68 months, remission was maintained in about 15 patients and progression was observed in roughly twelve. The response samples were drawn at a median of approximately 12 months into treatment, with a range of about 6 to 36 months. An average of roughly 270,000 productive templates and approximately 90,000 productive rearrangements was obtained per sample. Longitudinal samples were available for about 30% of the roughly 86 trial participants. Cryopreserved peripheral blood mononuclear cells were collected at three points: before therapy, at response, and at either sustained remission or disease progression. All remission and progressive disease samples were collected while patients were still receiving ibrutinib. Summary of the overall study and its limitations: Public clonotypes were rare and either shrank or stayed stable during treatment, and the rise in clonality at ibrutinib response reflected expansion of private clonotypes. Sampling times were not matched between patients in sustained remission and patients whose disease was progressing, and lymph node repertoires were not examined. At baseline, clonality was higher than in age-matched healthy donors and showed a strong correlation with circulating CD8+ T-cell counts. At ibrutinib response clonality went up, during sustained remission it held steady, and at progression it dropped back toward baseline.

Including cysteine and phenylalanine, the CDR3 has 15 amino acids. Just CDR3 DNA is preserved here, 45 bases in frame from base 1. The CDR1 and CDR2 encoded by the germline V gene are SGHRS and YFSETQ. Relative to germline, V is 4 bases shorter and J is 0 bases shorter, with 13 bases between their ends. On a MiSeq, deep resolution sequencing aimed for a depth between 1 in 1 million and 1 in 200,000 T cells, with each clonotype covered approximately 10x on average. The immunoSEQ hsTCRB Kit was used to generate the TCR beta libraries. Per the source publication's procedure: The data were analyzed with ImmunoSEQ Analyzer and ImmunoSEQ Data Assistant, and V, D and J gene assignments followed IMGT definitions. Clonality, with values ranging from 0 to 1, was calculated as one minus the normalized Shannon entropy of productive rearrangement frequencies. Only overrepresented clonotypes making up at least 0.05% of each patient's repertoire were included in the public clonotype analysis. Repertoires from some 14 age-matched healthy donors in immuneACCESS were used as clonality controls. TCRdb stores this immuneACCESS table with in-frame sequences only. Part of the clones is absent; in the studies checked, under half of the shortfall reflects unresolved V genes, and no reason is known for the rest. The V and J calls and clone size come from that table; D and trimming were worked out from the DNA. This sample has roughly 170,000 clones in its table, and about 84% of those were observed once. Over 4.5% of the sample belongs to the ten largest clones.

A remark on this clone: Its antigen is currently not known. No much larger clone is present one base from it, and per-base qualities are unavailable.

The sample's time point label is to be understood as: 24 months on ibrutinib. For TCR beta library preparation, roughly 2 micrograms of genomic DNA was extracted from cryopreserved PBMCs. Longitudinal blood samples from CLL patients receiving ibrutinib monotherapy were subjected to high-throughput TCR beta sequencing. The patients were enrolled in a single-center, open-label phase 2 trial of ibrutinib monotherapy. The sequence was collected from a human donor with chronic lymphocytic leukemia. The chain is encoded by TRBV5-1 joined to TRBJ1-2, with no confidently assigned D gene. The sample consisted of PBMCs, taken after 24 months of ibrutinib treatment. Here is the DNA: TGCGCCAGCAGCCCCCTGACTACCCCTAACTATGGCTACACCTTC. It encodes CASSPLTTPNYGYTF.